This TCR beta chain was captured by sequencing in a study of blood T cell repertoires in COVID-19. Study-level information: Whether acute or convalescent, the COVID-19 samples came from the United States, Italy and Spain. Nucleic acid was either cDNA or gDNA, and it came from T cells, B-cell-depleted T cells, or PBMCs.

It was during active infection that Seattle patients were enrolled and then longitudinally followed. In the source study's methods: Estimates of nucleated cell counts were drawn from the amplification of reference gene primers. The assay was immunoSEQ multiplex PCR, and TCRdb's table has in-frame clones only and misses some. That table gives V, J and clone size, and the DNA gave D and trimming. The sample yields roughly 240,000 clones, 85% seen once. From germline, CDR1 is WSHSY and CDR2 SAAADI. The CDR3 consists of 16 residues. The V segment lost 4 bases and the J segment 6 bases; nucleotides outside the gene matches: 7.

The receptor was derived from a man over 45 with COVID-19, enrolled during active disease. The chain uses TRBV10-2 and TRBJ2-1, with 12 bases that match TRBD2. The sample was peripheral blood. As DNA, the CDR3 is TGCGCCAGCAGTGCGCACGGGACTAGCGGGTTCAATGAGCAGTTCTTC. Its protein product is CASSAHGTSGFNEQFF.